Listed below are T cell receptor beta chains from one sample, sequenced in a study of cytomegalovirus exposure and HLA in healthy donors. Measured with immunoSEQ multiplex PCR; TCRdb has only the in-frame clones, and not every one. The sample shows about 120,000 clones, 78% of them seen only once. Sample: PBMCs. The origin of the receptors is a man aged 30 to 45 in good health and CMV-seropositive. CDR3s leave out the opening cysteine and the closing phenylalanine or tryptophan. Clone size appears in some rows only: once, few, many, or a class for an expanded clone.

cdr3_aa,clone_size,j_call,v_call
ASSVTGTSGRGWGSTDTQY,.,TRBJ2-3,TRBV28
ASSLVRGTSYEQY,.,TRBJ2-7,TRBV7-2
ASSSGTTLYEQY,.,TRBJ2-7,TRBV5-1
ASSQGLLSASTDTQY,.,TRBJ2-3,TRBV4-1
ASSLALQGNYGYT,.,TRBJ1-2,TRBV7-8
ASSLDTAASYEQY,once,TRBJ2-7,TRBV11-2
ASSRGLSKDPYEQY,.,.,TRBV4-1
ASSFWLAGGRGEQF,.,TRBJ2-1,TRBV7-8
ASSYTLGLEAF,.,TRBJ1-1,TRBV6-5
ASSQDGTSGGYEQY,few,.,TRBV4-2
ASSYGTSGIHEQF,.,TRBJ2-1,TRBV7-3
ASSKVTENNSGNTIY,.,TRBJ1-3,TRBV21-1
ASSRGQNTEAF,.,TRBJ1-1,TRBV7-3
ASSRLAGADTQY,.,TRBJ2-3,TRBV6-1
ASTGRFHTGELF,few,TRBJ2-2,TRBV19
ASSANPSGTYNEQF,once,TRBJ2-1,TRBV6-1
ASSRSGAPREQY,.,TRBJ2-7,TRBV28
ASSRQGAYYNEQF,.,TRBJ2-1,TRBV7-2
ASSLRDIRAGGPAEQY,once,TRBJ2-7,TRBV4-3
ASSPLVGANNEQF,once,TRBJ2-1,TRBV19
ASASSGSLSEQY,.,TRBJ2-7,TRBV27
ASSQDWEGQPTYEQY,.,TRBJ2-7,TRBV4-3
ASSQDPGYTGELF,.,TRBJ2-2,TRBV4-1
ASSLGGQGGNEKLF,.,TRBJ1-4,TRBV5-1
ASSRTGSVTDTQY,.,TRBJ2-3,TRBV7-6
ASRRTDRYEQY,.,TRBJ2-7,TRBV6-5
ASSQDMLAGLQY,.,TRBJ2-4,TRBV4-3